The sequence of this TCR beta chain was determined in a study of T cell repertoires in cytomegalovirus infection. Each CDR3 protein is one row after TCRdb ran MiXCR on the reads. This sample yields approximately 500,000 distinct CDR3 sequences, of which around 11% are seen a single time; roughly 10% belongs to the top ten. This clonotype was seen many times. Germline CDR1 and CDR2: SGHVS and FQNEAQ. V lost 6 bases to trimming and J lost 6 bases, with 14 bases between them. The CDR3 runs to 13 residues. Sequenced input: PBMCs. This sequence was found in a human donor in good health (CMV status not recorded). Some clones in this sample may be carry-over from other donors' samples. V is TRBV7-8 and J is TRBJ1-1; tentative D call: TRBD1 (6 bases). The CDR3: CASRPRTAPEAFF. In DNA form, the CDR3 reads TGTGCCAGCAGACCAAGGACAGCTCCTGAAGCTTTCTTT.